This TCR beta chain comes out of a study of radiotherapy plus CTLA-4 blockade in lung cancer. Produced via immunoSEQ multiplex PCR; TCRdb's table is partial and in-frame only. This sample has about 28,000 clones, with 79% found just once. The CDR3 loop spans 12 amino acids. Between the trimmed V and J ends, which lost 1 base and 5 bases, there was a span of 6 bases. Germline loops: CDR1 SGHAT, CDR2 FQNNGV. The sequence derives from a human donor with non-small cell lung cancer that progressed on radiotherapy plus ipilimumab. The chain has TRBV11-2 and TRBJ2-7, with D unclear. The source was peripheral blood, collected from a patient treated with radiotherapy plus ipilimumab. CDR3 DNA sequence: TGTGCCAGCAGCTTAGGCGGAAACGAGCAGTACTTC. Residues: CASSLGGNEQYF.